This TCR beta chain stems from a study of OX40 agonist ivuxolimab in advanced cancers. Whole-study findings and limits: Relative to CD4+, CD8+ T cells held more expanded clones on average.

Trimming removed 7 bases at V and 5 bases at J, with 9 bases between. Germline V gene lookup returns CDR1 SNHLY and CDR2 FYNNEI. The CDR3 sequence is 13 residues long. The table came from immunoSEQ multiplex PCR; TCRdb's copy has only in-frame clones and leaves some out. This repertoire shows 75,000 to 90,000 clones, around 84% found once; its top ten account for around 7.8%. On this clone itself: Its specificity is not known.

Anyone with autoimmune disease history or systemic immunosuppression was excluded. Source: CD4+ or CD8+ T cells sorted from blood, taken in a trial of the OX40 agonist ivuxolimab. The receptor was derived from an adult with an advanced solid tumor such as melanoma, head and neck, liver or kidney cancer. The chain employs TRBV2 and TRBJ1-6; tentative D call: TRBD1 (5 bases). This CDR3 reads CASNRRDNSPLHF. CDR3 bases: TGTGCCAGCAATCGCAGGGATAATTCACCCCTCCACTTT.